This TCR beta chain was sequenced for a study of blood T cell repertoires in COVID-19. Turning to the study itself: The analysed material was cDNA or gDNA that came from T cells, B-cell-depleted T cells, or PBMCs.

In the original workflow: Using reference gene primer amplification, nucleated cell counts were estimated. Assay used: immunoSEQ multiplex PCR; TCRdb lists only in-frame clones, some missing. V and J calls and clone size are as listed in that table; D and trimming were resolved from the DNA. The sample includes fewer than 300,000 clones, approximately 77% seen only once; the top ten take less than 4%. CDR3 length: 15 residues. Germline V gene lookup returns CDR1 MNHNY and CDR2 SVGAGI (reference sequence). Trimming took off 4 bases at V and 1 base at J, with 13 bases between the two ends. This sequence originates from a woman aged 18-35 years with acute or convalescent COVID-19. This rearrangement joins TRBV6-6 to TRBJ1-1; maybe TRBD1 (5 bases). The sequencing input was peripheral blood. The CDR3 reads CASSSNAQGNTEAFF. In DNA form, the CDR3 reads TGTGCCAGCAGTTCGAATGCCCAGGGGAACACTGAAGCTTTCTTT.